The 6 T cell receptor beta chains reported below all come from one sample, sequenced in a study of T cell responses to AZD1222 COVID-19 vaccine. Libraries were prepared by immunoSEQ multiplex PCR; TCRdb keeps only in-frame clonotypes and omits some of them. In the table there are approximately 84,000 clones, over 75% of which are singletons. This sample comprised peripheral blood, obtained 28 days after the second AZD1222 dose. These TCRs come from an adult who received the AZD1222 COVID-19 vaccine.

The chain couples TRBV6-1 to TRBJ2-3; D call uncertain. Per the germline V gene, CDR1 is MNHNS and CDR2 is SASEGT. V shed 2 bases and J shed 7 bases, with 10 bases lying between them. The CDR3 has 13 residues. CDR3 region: CASSEYVGNTQYF. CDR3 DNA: TGTGCCAGCAGTGAATATGTTGGGAATACGCAGTATTTT.

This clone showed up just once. The CDR3 nucleotides are TGTGCCAGTAGTACATTACCCGGGGGCCAAGAGACCCAGTACTTC. Its protein is CASSTLPGGQETQYF. This rearrangement joins TRBV19 to TRBJ2-5, with TRBD2 as a possible D gene (6 bases). Germline CDR1 reads LNHDA; CDR2 reads SQIVND (reference sequence). Trimming pared 4 bases from V and 1 base from J, leaving 13 bases between. The CDR3 sequence is 15 residues long.

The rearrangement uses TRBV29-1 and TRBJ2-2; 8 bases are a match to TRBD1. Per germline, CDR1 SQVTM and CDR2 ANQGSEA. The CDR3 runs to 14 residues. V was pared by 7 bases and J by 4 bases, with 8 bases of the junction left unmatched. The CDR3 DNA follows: TGCAGCGCCCAGGGACAGGCACTCACCGGGGAGCTGTTTTTT. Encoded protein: CSAQGQALTGELFF.

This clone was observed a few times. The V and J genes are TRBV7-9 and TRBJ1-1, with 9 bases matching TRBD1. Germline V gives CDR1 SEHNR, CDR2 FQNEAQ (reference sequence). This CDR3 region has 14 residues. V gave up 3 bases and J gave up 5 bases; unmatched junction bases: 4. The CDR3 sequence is CASSFWTGDTEAFF. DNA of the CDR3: TGTGCCAGCAGCTTTTGGACAGGGGATACTGAAGCTTTCTTT.

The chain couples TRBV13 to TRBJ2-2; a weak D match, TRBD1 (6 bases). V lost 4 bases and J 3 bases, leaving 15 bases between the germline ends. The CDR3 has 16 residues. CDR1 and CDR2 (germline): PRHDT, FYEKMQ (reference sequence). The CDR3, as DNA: TGTGCCAGCAGCTCCTACAGGGATCAGGACACCGGGGAGCTGTTTTTT. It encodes CASSSYRDQDTGELFF.

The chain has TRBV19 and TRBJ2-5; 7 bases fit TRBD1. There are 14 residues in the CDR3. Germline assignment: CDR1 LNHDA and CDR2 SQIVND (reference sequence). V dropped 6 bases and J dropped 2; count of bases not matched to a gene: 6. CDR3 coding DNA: TGTGCCAGTAGGGCCTGGGGACAGCAAGAGACCCAGTACTTC. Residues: CASRAWGQQETQYF.